Listed below are T cell receptor beta chains from one sample, sequenced in a study of blood T cells in healthy people across ages. TCRdb passed the 5' RACE reads through MiXCR, listing each CDR3 protein once. The table includes about 1,000,000 distinct CDR3 sequences, 40% to 50% detected once. Sequenced sample: blood. The receptors stem from a woman aged 55-70 years in good health. Each CDR3 is given without its conserved first and last residue. Fields, in order: J gene, V gene, CDR3 protein.

J gene: TRBJ2-1; V gene: TRBV6-4; CDR3 protein: ASSALAHGSNNEQF
J gene: TRBJ2-3; V gene: TRBV11-2; CDR3 protein: ASSLDGRGEDTQY
J gene: TRBJ2-1; V gene: TRBV7-2; CDR3 protein: ASSLRIVLYNEQF
J gene: TRBJ1-2; V gene: TRBV6-5; CDR3 protein: ASRRTGGAYGYT
J gene: TRBJ2-5; V gene: TRBV5-1; CDR3 protein: ASSFLQSQETQY
J gene: TRBJ2-1; V gene: TRBV29-1; CDR3 protein: SAGGGGSYNEQF
J gene: TRBJ2-7; V gene: TRBV5-4; CDR3 protein: ASSLFNEQY
J gene: TRBJ2-3; V gene: TRBV11-2; CDR3 protein: ASSLRGPFDTQY
J gene: TRBJ1-2; V gene: TRBV27; CDR3 protein: ASSLFRGSYGYT
J gene: TRBJ2-1; V gene: TRBV20-1; CDR3 protein: SARDVGTGNTPYNEQF
J gene: TRBJ2-5; V gene: TRBV11-3; CDR3 protein: ASSLAAGVAETQY
J gene: TRBJ2-7; V gene: TRBV11-2; CDR3 protein: ASSFRAGVFNEQY
J gene: TRBJ2-2; V gene: TRBV10-3; CDR3 protein: AISDSGNTGELF
J gene: TRBJ2-3; V gene: TRBV29-1; CDR3 protein: SVEDRAGGAQY
J gene: TRBJ2-7; V gene: TRBV7-3; CDR3 protein: ASSPGVAGHYEQY
J gene: TRBJ2-1; V gene: TRBV12-3/TRBV12-4; CDR3 protein: ASSSRPTDEQF
J gene: TRBJ2-7; V gene: TRBV18; CDR3 protein: ASSPFGQGSYEQY
J gene: TRBJ2-1; V gene: TRBV27; CDR3 protein: ASSLHRVSNEQF
J gene: TRBJ1-4; V gene: TRBV9; CDR3 protein: ASSSPSVNEKLF
J gene: TRBJ1-1; V gene: TRBV20-1; CDR3 protein: SAGHPRENTEAF
J gene: TRBJ1-5; V gene: TRBV7-2; CDR3 protein: ASSLVGTGVQPQH
J gene: TRBJ2-3; V gene: TRBV10-3; CDR3 protein: AISVSGRAGDTQY
J gene: TRBJ2-5; V gene: TRBV3-1; CDR3 protein: ASSQWRETRPQY
J gene: TRBJ2-1; V gene: TRBV12-3/TRBV12-4; CDR3 protein: ASSFALADYNEQF
J gene: TRBJ2-1; V gene: TRBV28; CDR3 protein: ASSSWVVNEQF
J gene: TRBJ2-7; V gene: TRBV27; CDR3 protein: ASSSTPGQGYEQY
J gene: TRBJ2-7; V gene: TRBV4-2; CDR3 protein: ASSQDLSGRRYEQY
J gene: TRBJ2-1; V gene: TRBV20-1; CDR3 protein: SARAASSYNEQF
J gene: TRBJ2-1; V gene: TRBV4-1; CDR3 protein: ASSQPDPTSVEQF
J gene: TRBJ2-2; V gene: TRBV10-3; CDR3 protein: AISEIVGLGAGELF
J gene: TRBJ2-1; V gene: TRBV5-1; CDR3 protein: ASSFEGGEQF
J gene: TRBJ2-1; V gene: TRBV19; CDR3 protein: ASIPVGGDPYNEQF
J gene: NA; V gene: TRBV5-6; CDR3 protein: VSSPGQFYEQY
J gene: TRBJ2-3; V gene: TRBV24-1; CDR3 protein: ATSDGQAPFDTQY
J gene: TRBJ2-6; V gene: TRBV20-1; CDR3 protein: SATPGSGANVLT
J gene: TRBJ1-6; V gene: TRBV29-1; CDR3 protein: SVGDFNSPLH
J gene: TRBJ2-6; V gene: TRBV7-9; CDR3 protein: ASSSRQETRFSGANVLT
J gene: TRBJ2-7; V gene: TRBV6-2/TRBV6-3; CDR3 protein: ASSYERQGPYEQY